A selection of T cell receptor beta chains follows, all from one sample in a study of T cells in Graves' hyperthyroidism and ophthalmopathy. TCRdb analysed the multiplex PCR reads with MiXCR anew, one entry per CDR3 protein. The data show nearly 600,000 distinct CDR3 sequences, approximately 14% seen once. The sequenced sample consisted of blood. These receptor sequences come from a woman aged 18 to 35 with Graves' ophthalmopathy. CDR3s include the opening cysteine and the closing phenylalanine or tryptophan. Fields, in order: CDR3 DNA, CDR3 protein, V gene, D gene, clone size, J gene. D genes are given only for firm matches. Expanded clones get a size class; other rows say once, few or many, or leave the size out.

DNA: TGTGCCAGCAGCCAAACAGGGGATGGCAATCAGCCCCAGCATTTT
CDR3: CASSQTGDGNQPQHF
V: TRBV4-2
D: TRBD1
size: many
J: TRBJ1-5

DNA: TGTGCCAGCAGTTCCCCAAGCGGGCTTCCATACAATGAGCAGTTCTTC
CDR3: CASSSPSGLPYNEQFF
V: TRBV28
D: .
size: many
J: TRBJ2-1

DNA: TGTGCCAGCAGTGACGCCGGGGGAAGGGATGAGCAGTTCTTC
CDR3: CASSDAGGRDEQFF
V: TRBV6-4
D: .
size: .
J: TRBJ2-1

DNA: TGTGCCAGCAGCGTAGATGTGGGAGGGGGGGATGAGCAGTTCTTC
CDR3: CASSVDVGGGDEQFF
V: TRBV9
D: .
size: many
J: TRBJ2-1

DNA: TGTGCCAGCAGCGTAGGAGTCGGAGAAAATCAGCCCCAGCATTTT
CDR3: CASSVGVGENQPQHF
V: TRBV9
D: .
size: .
J: TRBJ1-5

DNA: TGTGCCAGCAGCCAAGATTTAGGCGGCACCGGGGAGCTGTTTTTT
CDR3: CASSQDLGGTGELFF
V: TRBV4-2
D: .
size: few
J: TRBJ2-2

DNA: TGCGCCAGCAGCCTCGGGACTAGCGGGATAAGGGAGACCCAGTACTTC
CDR3: CASSLGTSGIRETQYF
V: TRBV5-1
D: TRBD2
size: .
J: TRBJ2-5

DNA: TGTGCCAGCAGCCGGGGGGACTTATACACCGGGGAGCTGTTTTTT
CDR3: CASSRGDLYTGELFF
V: TRBV11-2
D: TRBD2
size: few
J: TRBJ2-2

DNA: TGTGCCAGCAGTTTAGGACTAGCGGGGCCCCTGGAGCAGTACTTC
CDR3: CASSLGLAGPLEQYF
V: TRBV12-3/TRBV12-4
D: TRBD2
size: many
J: TRBJ2-7

DNA: TGTGCCAGTAGCCTGGGAGCGGGAGGTCGAAATGAGCAGTTCTTC
CDR3: CASSLGAGGRNEQFF
V: TRBV19
D: TRBD2
size: .
J: TRBJ2-1

DNA: TGTGCCAGCAGCTTTCAAGGGGGTGCTGGGGCCAACGTCCTGACTTTC
CDR3: CASSFQGGAGANVLTF
V: TRBV11-1
D: .
size: few
J: TRBJ2-6

DNA: TGTGCCAGCAGCCAAGATCGTTTGGCGCAGAGCCAAGAGACCCAGTACTTC
CDR3: CASSQDRLAQSQETQYF
V: TRBV3-1
D: .
size: .
J: TRBJ2-5

DNA: TGTGCCAGCAGTTTAAGCGGCTTGGGACAGTTCTTC
CDR3: CASSLSGLGQFF
V: TRBV28
D: .
size: many
J: TRBJ2-1

DNA: TGTGCCAGCAGTAGGGGCCAAGAGACAGATACGCAGTATTTT
CDR3: CASSRGQETDTQYF
V: TRBV3-1
D: .
size: few
J: TRBJ2-3

DNA: TGTGCCAGCAGGCCAGGACTAGCGGGGGCGGGCGAGCAGTACTTC
CDR3: CASRPGLAGAGEQYF
V: TRBV6-1
D: TRBD2
size: many
J: TRBJ2-7

DNA: TGTGCCAGTAGTGAGGCGGGTAGCTCCTACAATGAGCAGTTCTTC
CDR3: CASSEAGSSYNEQFF
V: TRBV19
D: .
size: .
J: TRBJ2-1

DNA: TGTGCCAGCAGTACATCAGCGGGAGCCCCGCGCTCCTACAATGAGCAGTTCTTC
CDR3: CASSTSAGAPRSYNEQFF
V: TRBV27
D: TRBD2
size: many
J: TRBJ2-1

DNA: TGTGCCTGGGCACAGAGCTCCTACAATGAGCAGTTCTTC
CDR3: CAWAQSSYNEQFF
V: TRBV30
D: .
size: many
J: TRBJ2-1

DNA: TGTGCCAGCAGCTTGAGGGTAGCGGGGCAAGAGACCCAGTACTTC
CDR3: CASSLRVAGQETQYF
V: TRBV5-4
D: TRBD2
size: .
J: TRBJ2-5

DNA: TGTGCCAGCAGTGGATCAGGGGGGGATTATGAAAAACTGTTTTTT
CDR3: CASSGSGGDYEKLFF
V: TRBV5-6
D: TRBD1
size: .
J: TRBJ1-4

DNA: TGTGCCAGCAGTTACGCCACTTTTGGGCAGGGGGCAACTAATGAAAAACTGTTTTTT
CDR3: CASSYATFGQGATNEKLFF
V: TRBV6-5
D: TRBD1
size: many
J: TRBJ1-4

DNA: TGTGCCAGCAGTCAAAAACTTAACTATGGCTACACCTTC
CDR3: CASSQKLNYGYTF
V: TRBV12-3/TRBV12-4
D: .
size: .
J: TRBJ1-2

DNA: TGCAGCGTCCTCGATCTCAATGAGCAGTTCTTC
CDR3: CSVLDLNEQFF
V: TRBV29-1
D: .
size: few
J: TRBJ2-1

DNA: TGTGCCAGCGGAACACAGGTGGTAGAGACCCAGTACTTC
CDR3: CASGTQVVETQYF
V: TRBV7-9
D: .
size: many
J: TRBJ2-5

DNA: TGTGCCAGCTCAGGGTCTAGCGGAGAATATACCTACGAGCAGTACTTC
CDR3: CASSGSSGEYTYEQYF
V: TRBV18
D: TRBD2
size: .
J: TRBJ2-7

DNA: TGTGCCAGCAGTGAAAAGGGCCCCTATGGCTACACCTTC
CDR3: CASSEKGPYGYTF
V: TRBV6-1
D: .
size: many
J: TRBJ1-2